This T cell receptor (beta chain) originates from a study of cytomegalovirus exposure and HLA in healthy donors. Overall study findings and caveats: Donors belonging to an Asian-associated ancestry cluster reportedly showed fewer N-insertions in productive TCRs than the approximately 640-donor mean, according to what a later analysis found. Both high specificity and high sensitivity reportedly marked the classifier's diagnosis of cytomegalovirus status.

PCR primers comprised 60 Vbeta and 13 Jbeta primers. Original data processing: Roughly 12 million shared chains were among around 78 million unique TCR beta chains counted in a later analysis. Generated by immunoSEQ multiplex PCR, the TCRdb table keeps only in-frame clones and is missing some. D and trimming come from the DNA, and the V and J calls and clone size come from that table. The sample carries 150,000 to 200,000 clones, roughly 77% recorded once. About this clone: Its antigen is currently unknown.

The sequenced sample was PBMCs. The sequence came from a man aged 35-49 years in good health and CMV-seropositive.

The CDR3, as DNA: TGTGCCAGCAGTTACGAGCGGGAGGGCCACGAGCAGTACTTC. It specifies CASSYEREGHEQYF. The gene calls are TRBV6-5 and TRBJ2-7, with 10 positions matching TRBD2. The germline V gene encodes CDR1 MNHEY and CDR2 SVGAGI. J was trimmed by 5 bases and V by 2 bases; bases with no gene match: 3. This CDR3 has 14 amino acids.